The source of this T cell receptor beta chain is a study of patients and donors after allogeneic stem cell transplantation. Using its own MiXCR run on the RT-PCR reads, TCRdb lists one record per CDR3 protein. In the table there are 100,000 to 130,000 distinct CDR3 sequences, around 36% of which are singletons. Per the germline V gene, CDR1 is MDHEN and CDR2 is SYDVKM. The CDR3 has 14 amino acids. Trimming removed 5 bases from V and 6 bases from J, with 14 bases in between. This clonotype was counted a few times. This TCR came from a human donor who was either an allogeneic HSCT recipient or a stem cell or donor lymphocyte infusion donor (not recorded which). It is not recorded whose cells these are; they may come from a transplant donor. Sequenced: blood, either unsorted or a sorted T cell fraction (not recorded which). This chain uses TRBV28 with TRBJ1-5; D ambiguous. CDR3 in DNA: TGTGCCAGCAGTCTATCCCCCAATTTTCAGCCCCAGCATTTT. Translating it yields CASSLSPNFQPQHF.